This TCR beta chain was recorded in a study of OX40 agonist ivuxolimab in advanced cancers. Whole-study results and caveats: Among the lowest peripheral clonal expansion occurred in 0.1-3.0 mg/kg partial responders. The mean number of expanded clones was higher in CD8+ T cells than in CD4+. CD4+ and CD8+ blood T cells expanded clonally by week 6 at 0.1 to 3.0 mg/kg.

Regarding this clone: Its antigen is not known.

Method: immunoSEQ multiplex PCR; TCRdb's copy keeps in-frame clones and lacks some. The sample has approximately 74,000 clones, 80% to 95% seen once. The sequence was obtained from an adult with an advanced solid tumor such as melanoma, head and neck, liver or kidney cancer. This material consisted of CD4+ or CD8+ T cells sorted from blood, taken in a trial of the OX40 agonist ivuxolimab.

In nucleotides, the CDR3 is TGTGCCAGCAGCGTTGGACTAGCGGGAGGGACCGGGGAGCTGTTTTTT. This codes for CASSVGLAGGTGELFF. This chain uses TRBV9 with TRBJ2-2, with 15 positions matching TRBD2. Germline V lookup: CDR1 SGDLS, CDR2 YYNGEE. Unmatched junction bases numbered 1, after V lost 2 bases and J lost 5 bases. The CDR3 runs 16 residues.